The entry below gives a single T cell receptor beta chain sequence along with its context. Its specificity is unknown. Clones were sequenced by immunoSEQ multiplex PCR, and TCRdb holds only the in-frame ones, with some missing. Here the sample spans 150,000 to 200,000 clones, 85% being singletons. The sample belongs to a study of cytomegalovirus exposure and HLA in healthy donors. Study-level findings and limits: Listed as cytomegalovirus-associated were 150 to 200 TCR beta chains. CMV antigen specificity was confirmed in vitro for a few CMV-associated chains.

The donors were part of the validation cohort, which consisted of more than 90 subjects and was separate from the first cohort of about 670 subjects. Germline V CDR1 and CDR2: SGHAT, FQNNGV. The CDR3 is 16 amino acids. V gave up 2 bases and J gave up 4 bases, with 14 bases separating them. The chain couples TRBV11-2 to TRBJ2-2; tentative D call: TRBD2 (6 bases). Material for sequencing was PBMCs. The receptor comes from a man aged 18 to 29 in good health and CMV-seropositive. The CDR3 DNA reads TGTGCCAGCAGCTTAATAGGCCGGCGGGGCACCGGGGAGCTGTTTTTT. It encodes CASSLIGRRGTGELFF.